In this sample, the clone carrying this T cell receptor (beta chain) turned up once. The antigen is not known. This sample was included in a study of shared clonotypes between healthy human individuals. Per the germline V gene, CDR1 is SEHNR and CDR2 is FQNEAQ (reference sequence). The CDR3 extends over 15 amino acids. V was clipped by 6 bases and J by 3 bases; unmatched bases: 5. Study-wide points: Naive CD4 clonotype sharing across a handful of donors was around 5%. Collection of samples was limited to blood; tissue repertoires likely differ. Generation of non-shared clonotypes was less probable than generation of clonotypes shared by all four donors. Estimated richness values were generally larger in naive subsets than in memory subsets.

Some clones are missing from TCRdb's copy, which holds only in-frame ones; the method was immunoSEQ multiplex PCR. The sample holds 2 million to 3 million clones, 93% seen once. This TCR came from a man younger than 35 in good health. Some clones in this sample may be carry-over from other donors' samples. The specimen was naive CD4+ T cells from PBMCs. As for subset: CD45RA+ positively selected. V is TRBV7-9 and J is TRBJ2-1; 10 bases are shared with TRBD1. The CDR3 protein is CASRTWTGGYNEQFF. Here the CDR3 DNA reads TGTGCCAGCAGGACCTGGACAGGGGGCTACAATGAGCAGTTCTTC.